This T cell receptor beta chain was sequenced in a study of blood T cells in healthy people across ages. Then a second PCR, running roughly 7 to 11 cycles, was carried out with a sample-barcoded 5' primer and a J-beta primer mix. The template-switch adaptor, which had 12 random nucleotides, put a tag on each cDNA molecule. One entry per CDR3 protein, called by TCRdb with MiXCR from the 5' RACE reads. This sample has about 730,000 distinct CDR3 sequences, with roughly 43% found just once. Turning to this clonotype: A junction boundary mismatches the germline segment, possibly from a read error.

The CDR3 has 15 residues. Germline loops: CDR1 SGHRS, CDR2 YFSETQ. This sequence was found in a woman aged 60-75 years in good health. The chain joins TRBV5-1 to TRBJ2-6; D is perhaps TRBD1 (5 bases). Specimen: blood. The CDR3 DNA reads as TGCGCCAGCAGCTTACAGAGCTCTGGGGCCAGCGTCCTGACTTTC. Its protein is CASSLQSSGASVLTF.